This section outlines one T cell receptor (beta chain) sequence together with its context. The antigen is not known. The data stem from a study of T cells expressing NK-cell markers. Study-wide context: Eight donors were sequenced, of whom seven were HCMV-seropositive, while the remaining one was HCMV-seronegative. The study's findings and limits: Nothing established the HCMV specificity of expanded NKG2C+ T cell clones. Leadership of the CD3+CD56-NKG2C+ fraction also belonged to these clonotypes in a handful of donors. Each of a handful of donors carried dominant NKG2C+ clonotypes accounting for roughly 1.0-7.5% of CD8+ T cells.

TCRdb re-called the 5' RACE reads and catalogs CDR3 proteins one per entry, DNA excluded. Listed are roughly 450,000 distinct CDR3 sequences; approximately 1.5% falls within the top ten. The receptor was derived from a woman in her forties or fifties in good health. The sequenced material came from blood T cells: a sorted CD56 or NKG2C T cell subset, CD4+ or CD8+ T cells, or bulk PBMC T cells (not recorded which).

The CDR3: CASRRAGGVGELFF. V and J are TRBV6-2 or TRBV6-3 and TRBJ2-2; the TRBD2 assignment by TCRdb is unverifiable without DNA. There are 14 residues in the CDR3. CDR1 is MNHEY and CDR2 is SVGEGT in the germline V gene.